This T cell receptor (beta chain) came from a study of T cells after yellow fever vaccination. Study-level findings and limits: The CD4 and CD8 compartments had a small share of their clonotypes in common. The booster saw the reappearance of most primary-vaccination clones (approximately 97% CD4, about 88% CD8).

Points on this clonotype: The antigen remains undetermined.

5'RACE template switching produced TCR cDNA carrying a universal primer site and UMIs. Each CDR3 protein gets one entry after TCRdb re-called the 5' RACE reads with MiXCR. The data show hundreds of thousands of distinct CDR3 sequences, roughly 8.3% seen once. The CDR3 is 12 residues long. Germline assignment: CDR1 GTSNPN and CDR2 SVGIG (reference sequence). V was clipped by 3 bases and J by 6 bases, with 6 bases between them. The rearrangement uses TRBV30 and TRBJ2-6; D is ambiguous. The TCR comes from a young man who received the YFV17D yellow fever vaccine. The sequencing used PBMCs, collected approximately 40 days after the first yellow fever vaccination. CDR3 in amino acids: CAWRVVANVLTF. In nucleotides, the CDR3 is TGTGCCTGGAGGGTAGTGGCCAACGTCCTGACTTTC.